A single sample gave rise to the 7 T cell receptor beta chains below, sequenced in a study of beta chain features in type 1 diabetes. Whole-study findings and limits: Within each of all four CD4+ subsets, Type 1 diabetes patients had TCRB CDR3s that were moderately but significantly shorter.

No antigen is known for these receptors. Sequenced material consisted of expressed TCRB transcripts (all of the isolated RNA was reverse transcribed). Using immunoSEQ multiplex PCR, the repertoire was profiled, and TCRdb retains in-frame clones only, with some absent. The sample shows around 280,000 clones, 15% of them seen only once. The sequenced sample was naive CD4+ T cells from blood. The receptors derive from a man aged 18 to 30 with type 1 diabetes.

The chain uses TRBV29-1 and TRBJ2-7; D might be TRBD1 (5 bases). Trimming took 6 bases from V and 0 from J, leaving 12 bases between them. The CDR3 extends over 13 amino acids. From germline, CDR1 is SQVTM and CDR2 ANQGSEA. CDR3 sequence reads: CSVKQVLSYEQYF. CDR3 bases: TGCAGCGTCAAACAGGTACTCTCCTACGAGCAGTACTTC.

In its sample, this clone was seen a few times. The genes are TRBV28 and TRBJ2-5, with no clear D. Germline CDR1 is MDHEN and CDR2 is SYDVKM. The CDR3 covers 14 residues. The V end lost 3 bases, the J end lost 1 base, and 9 bases lay between the germline ends. The CDR3 DNA is TGTGCCAGCAGTTTTGGCAGGCTCCAAGAGACCCAGTACTTC. Translating it yields CASSFGRLQETQYF.

On this clone itself: The same CDR3 is also encoded by other DNA sequences in this sample. The rearrangement links TRBV5-1 to TRBJ2-5; TRBD2 is a possible D gene (5 bases). V was pared by 8 bases and J by 5 bases, with 19 bases between. This CDR3 has 14 amino acids. CDR1 is SGHRS and CDR2 is YFSETQ in the germline V gene. The CDR3 region is CASKLGAGWETQYF. In DNA form, the CDR3 reads TGCGCCAGTAAGTTGGGAGCAGGTTGGGAGACCCAGTACTTC.

This clone was seen a handful of times. The V call is TRBV10-3, the J call TRBJ2-7, with TRBD2 matching over 10 bases. V gave up 10 bases and J gave up 7 bases; unmatched junction bases: 7. Germline-derived CDR1 and CDR2 are ENHRY and SYGVKD. The CDR3 sequence is 12 residues long. The CDR3 loop reads CATSGGAGEQYF. The CDR3 nucleotides are TGTGCCACGAGCGGGGGGGCAGGGGAGCAGTACTTC.

This rearrangement joins TRBV14 to TRBJ2-1; D ambiguous. V gave up 4 bases and J gave up 4 bases, with 5 bases separating them. The germline CDR1 and CDR2 sequences are SGHDN and FVKESK. This CDR3 is 12 amino acids long. The CDR3 DNA reads TGTGCCAGCAGCCGCGTATACAATGAGCAGTTCTTC. Its translation: CASSRVYNEQFF.

The rearrangement uses TRBV6-1 and TRBJ2-7; 8 nucleotides match TRBD1. Trimming cost V 6 bases and J 0 bases; bases outside gene matches: 4. In germline, CDR1 is MNHNS, CDR2 SASEGT. The CDR3 covers 14 residues. The CDR3: CASSEDRVSYEQYF. In DNA form, the CDR3 reads TGTGCCAGCAGCGAGGACAGGGTCTCCTACGAGCAGTACTTC.

This clone was counted only a few times. The CDR3: CASSLTLDRGLSQYF. The CDR3 DNA reads as TGTGCCAGCAGCCTTACTTTGGACAGGGGGCTGTCCCAGTACTTC. V gene TRBV14 combines with J gene TRBJ2-5; 11 nucleotides align to TRBD1. J gave up 9 bases and V 4 bases, and 10 bases lay outside the gene matches. The CDR3 length is 15 residues. Germline V gives CDR1 SGHDN, CDR2 FVKESK. Filled out from reference TRBV14 and TRBJ2-5, the complete variable domain reads EAGVTQFPSHSVIEKGQTVTLRCDPISGHDNLYWYRRVMGKEIKFLLHFVKESKQDESGMPNNRFLAERTGGTYSTLKVQPAELEDSGVYFCASSLTLDRGLSQYFGPGTRLLVL.